This TCR beta chain is drawn from a study of control samples from healthy donors and cancer patients. V shed 0 bases and J shed 2 bases, with 14 bases lying between them. Germline loops: CDR1 SGHRS, CDR2 YFSETQ. The CDR3 contains 17 residues. Produced via immunoSEQ multiplex PCR; TCRdb's table is partial and in-frame only. This table has approximately 70,000 clones, roughly 86% appearing once. With regard to this clone: Other DNA sequences in the same sample also yield this CDR3.

Sequenced material: PBMCs. The chain employs TRBV5-1 and TRBJ1-4; TRBD1 might be the D (5 bases). This sequence was found in a woman aged 50 to 60 with head and neck cancer. CDR3 nucleotides: TGCGCCAGCAGCTTGGCCGGTTCGGGGCGGACTAATGAAAAACTGTTTTTT. Translation: CASSLAGSGRTNEKLFF.